The present TCR beta chain was sequenced within a study of T-cell reconstitution after alpha-beta-depleted transplantation in children. Findings and limits, study-wide: T-cell counts and diversity at one year following transplant were attributed mainly to newly produced T cells.

Of note for this clonotype: Its antigen is not identified.

Trimming removed 5 bases from V and 7 bases from J; junction bases left unmatched: 9. This CDR3 comprises 14 residues. TCRbeta library preparation incorporated unique molecular identifiers. TCRdb called the PCR reads again in MiXCR, with one record for every CDR3 protein. The sample carries about 1,000,000 distinct CDR3 sequences, about 30% recorded once. The chain is built from TRBV12-3 or TRBV12-4 and TRBJ2-7; 9 nucleotides agree with TRBD1. Sequenced material: PBMCs, mostly from graft donor cells, taken 360 days after TCRalphabeta/CD19-depleted stem cell transplant. The sequence was collected from a boy under three years old who had a stem cell transplant for SCID, so the T cells may come from the graft donor. The CDR3 DNA reads TGTGCCAGCAGTCCCGGGACAGGGAGTAGGGAGCAGTACTTC. It specifies CASSPGTGSREQYF.